These T cell receptor beta chains were read from a single sample in a study of blood T cell repertoires in COVID-19. TCRdb's copy holds only in-frame clones and misses some; the assay was immunoSEQ multiplex PCR. The sample carries tens of thousands of clones, about four fifths recorded once. Sequencing was done on a sample of peripheral blood. These TCRs come from a man in his 70s with acute or convalescent COVID-19. Both conserved end residues are part of each CDR3. The D gene is left open where the match is weak. The size of a clone is reported for some rows only, either as once, few or many, or as a class for expanded clones.

v_call	j_call	clone_size	d_call	cdr3_nt	cdr3_aa
TRBV6-2/TRBV6-3	TRBJ2-7	-	TRBD1	TGTGCCAGCAGTTCCCTACAGGGGTCGAGCTCCTACGAGCAGTACTTC	CASSSLQGSSSYEQYF
TRBV10-3	TRBJ2-2	few	TRBD1	TGTGCCATCACGGGCCAGGGGGCTAACACCGGGGAGCTGTTTTTT	CAITGQGANTGELFF
TRBV3-1/TRBV3-2	TRBJ2-1	-	-	TGTGCCAGCAGACAACTACTCCCCCAGGGATCAGGCTCCTACAATGAGCAGTTCTTC	CASRQLLPQGSGSYNEQFF
TRBV2	TRBJ2-2	-	-	TGTGCCAGCAGTGAAGGGGGCAGAACCGGGGAGCTGTTTTTT	CASSEGGRTGELFF
TRBV3-1/TRBV3-2	TRBJ2-7	-	TRBD2	TGTGCCAGCAGCCTAGCTAGCGGGAGGGCGGGTGAGCAGTACTTC	CASSLASGRAGEQYF
TRBV2	TRBJ2-7	-	-	TGTGCCAGCAGTGACGGGACGGACTACTACGAGCAGTACTTC	CASSDGTDYYEQYF
TRBV3-1/TRBV3-2	TRBJ1-5	-	-	TGTGCCAGCAGCCAGAGTAACCACTATAGCAATCAGCCCCAGCATTTT	CASSQSNHYSNQPQHF
TRBV3-1/TRBV3-2	TRBJ1-5	once	-	TGTGCCAGCAGCCCCGGGAGGGGTTGGAGTAGCAATCAGCCCCAGCATTTT	CASSPGRGWSSNQPQHF
TRBV2	TRBJ2-7	once	-	TGTGCCAGCAGTTTTCCAGGGTCCGGTAGCGAGCAGTACTTC	CASSFPGSGSEQYF
TRBV7-2	TRBJ2-3	-	-	TGTGCCAGCAGCTTAGCCTCAGCGGGAGATACGCAGTATTTT	CASSLASAGDTQYF
TRBV6-5	TRBJ1-4	-	TRBD1	TGTGCCAGCAATAAGGGGACAGGAGGAGAAAAACTGTTTTTT	CASNKGTGGEKLFF
TRBV2	TRBJ2-7	-	-	TGTGCCAGCAGTACAGGGATTGGCGAGCAGTACTTC	CASSTGIGEQYF
TRBV4-3	TRBJ2-5	-	-	TGCGCCAGCAGCCAAGATTTGAGTTACGGGACCCAGTACTTC	CASSQDLSYGTQYF
TRBV3-1/TRBV3-2	TRBJ2-2	-	TRBD2	TGTGCCAGCAGCGCAACCGGGACTCTAGCGGGTCCCGGGGAGCTGTTTTTT	CASSATGTLAGPGELFF
TRBV5-1	TRBJ2-7	-	-	TGCGCCAGCAGCCCGCGAGGGGGGGGTATCTCCAAAAGGAGCTCCTACGAGCAGTACTTC	CASSPRGGGISKRSSYEQYF
TRBV6-6	TRBJ2-6	-	TRBD2	TGTGCCAGCAGGGCGGGAGGGGGGGCCAACGTCCTGACTTTC	CASRAGGGANVLTF
TRBV18	TRBJ1-1	once	TRBD1	TGTGCCAGCTCAGACCCGGGACAGCCCACCGTTGAAGCTTTCTTT	CASSDPGQPTVEAFF
TRBV7-2	TRBJ2-5	-	-	TGTGCCAGCAGCCCCAGCAGGCAAGAGACCCAGTACTTC	CASSPSRQETQYF
TRBV28	TRBJ2-7	-	TRBD2	TGTGCCAGCAGTTTACTAGCGGGACACTACGAGCAGTACTTC	CASSLLAGHYEQYF
TRBV6-2/TRBV6-3	TRBJ2-7	-	-	TGTGCCAGCAGCTTCGCGGAGGGCGAGCAGTACTTC	CASSFAEGEQYF
TRBV7-9	TRBJ2-5	-	-	TGTGCCAGCAGGTATCCCTCCCAAGAGACCCAGTACTTC	CASRYPSQETQYF
TRBV5-1	TRBJ1-1	-	-	TGCGCCAGCAGCGGTGGGACATCAGGGACTGAAGCTTTCTTT	CASSGGTSGTEAFF
TRBV27	TRBJ2-1	-	TRBD2	TGTGCCAGCAGTTTATCGGGGGGGGCCTACAATGAGCAGTTCTTC	CASSLSGGAYNEQFF
TRBV6-6	TRBJ1-2	-	-	TGTGCCAGCAGTCAATTAGGACAGCCGCCTGGGACTAACTATGGCTACACCTTC	CASSQLGQPPGTNYGYTF
TRBV11-3	TRBJ1-1	few	TRBD1	TGTGCCAGCAGCTCGACAGGGCTCACTGAAGCTTTCTTT	CASSSTGLTEAFF
TRBV18	TRBJ2-6	-	-	TGTGCCAGCTCAGGCAGGCTGCCCGGCTCTGGGGCCAACGTCCTGACTTTC	CASSGRLPGSGANVLTF
TRBV29-1	TRBJ2-7	-	-	TGCAGCGTTCTTGATTGGAGCTCCTACGAGCAGTACTTC	CSVLDWSSYEQYF
TRBV18	TRBJ1-2	-	-	TGTGCCAGCTCACCGAGGACAGATTCGTACTATGGCTACACCTTC	CASSPRTDSYYGYTF
TRBV6-6	TRBJ1-1	-	-	TGTGCCAGCAGTATGGACAGCTACACTGAAGCTTTCTTT	CASSMDSYTEAFF
TRBV5-1	TRBJ2-1	-	TRBD2	TGCGCCAGCAGCTTTCCAGCGGGAGTTTCTAGCTCCTACAATGAGCAGTTCTTC	CASSFPAGVSSSYNEQFF
TRBV10-3	TRBJ2-1	-	-	TGTGCCATCAGTGATCTCTCAAGCTCGAATGAGCAGTTCTTC	CAISDLSSSNEQFF
TRBV6-6	TRBJ2-7	-	TRBD1	TGTGCCAGCAGTCCACAGGGGGCGGGGTCCTACGAGCAGTACTTC	CASSPQGAGSYEQYF
TRBV14	TRBJ2-1	-	TRBD2	TGTGCCAGCAGCTTCCACGTAGGCGCGGGAGGGTACAATGAGCAGTTCTTC	CASSFHVGAGGYNEQFF
TRBV30	TRBJ2-6	-	TRBD2	TGTGCCTGGAGTGTCAGAGCGGGGGGCTCTGGGGCCAACGTCCTGACTTTC	CAWSVRAGGSGANVLTF
TRBV9	TRBJ2-7	-	-	TGTGCCAGCAGCGTAGAACAGAATATTCGAGGGAACGAGCAGTACTTC	CASSVEQNIRGNEQYF
TRBV5-1	TRBJ2-5	-	TRBD2	TGCGCCAGCAACTCCGGGCTAGCGGAAGAGACCCAGTACTTC	CASNSGLAEETQYF
TRBV27	TRBJ1-1	-	-	TGTGCCAGCTCCTGGGGGGAGGACACTGAAGCTTTCTTT	CASSWGEDTEAFF
TRBV20-1	TRBJ1-1	-	-	TGCAGTGCCGCCAAGGAGGGGAAAGCTTTCTTT	CSAAKEGKAFF
TRBV30	TRBJ1-3	few	-	TGTGCCTGGGGGGGCGGACAGAATTTTGGAAACACCATATATTTT	CAWGGGQNFGNTIYF
TRBV29-1	TRBJ2-2	-	-	TGCAGCGCGTTAACGGACAGCCTCACCGGGGAGCTGTTTTTT	CSALTDSLTGELFF
TRBV6-5	TRBJ2-5	-	-	TGTGCCAGCAGTTACGCCACTAGGATGCAAGAGACCCAGTACTTC	CASSYATRMQETQYF
TRBV5-8	TRBJ1-5	-	-	TGTGCCAGCAGCTTGGAGAGGAATCAGCCCCAGCATTTT	CASSLERNQPQHF
TRBV28	TRBJ1-2	-	TRBD1	TGTGCCAGCAGTTTATTACCGGACAGGGGATATTCTAACTATGGCTACACCTTC	CASSLLPDRGYSNYGYTF
TRBV5-1	TRBJ2-1	-	TRBD2	TGCGCCAGCAGCCGGACCGGACTAGCGGTTATCACTTACAATGAGCAGTTCTTC	CASSRTGLAVITYNEQFF
TRBV4-2	TRBJ2-2	medium-sized	TRBD2	TGTGCCAGCAGCCAAGGCCTAGCGGATACCGGGGAGCTGTTTTTT	CASSQGLADTGELFF
TRBV18	TRBJ2-1	-	-	TGTGCCAGCAATCTCCTAGACAATGAGCAGTTCTTC	CASNLLDNEQFF
TRBV5-6	TRBJ2-3	-	-	TGTGCCAGCAGCTTGGCCCAGCGGATCAGCACAGATACGCAGTATTTT	CASSLAQRISTDTQYF
TRBV9	TRBJ1-4	-	-	TGTGCCAGCAGCGTAGACAGGGAAAATGAAAAACTGTTTTTT	CASSVDRENEKLFF
TRBV29-1	TRBJ1-1	-	TRBD1	TGCAGCGCCCGTAGAACAGGGGCCTTGAACACTGAAGCTTTCTTT	CSARRTGALNTEAFF
TRBV24-1	TRBJ2-3	-	-	TGTGCCACCAGTGCCAGTGGGAGGGAGGGGGGAGATACGCAGTATTTT	CATSASGREGGDTQYF
TRBV21-1	TRBJ1-5	-	-	TGTGCCAGCAGCGACAGGGGTGTACATCAGCCCCAGCATTTT	CASSDRGVHQPQHF
TRBV6-6	TRBJ2-1	-	-	TGTGCCAGCAGTTACTCAGATGAGGGAGTCTATGAGCAGTTCTTC	CASSYSDEGVYEQFF
TRBV2	TRBJ2-1	-	-	TGTGCCAGCAGTGACCGGCAGGGTCGCTACAATGAGCAGTTCTTC	CASSDRQGRYNEQFF
TRBV30	TRBJ1-5	-	TRBD1	TGTGCCTGGAGAGTACAGGGGGCAGGTCAGCCCCAGCATTTT	CAWRVQGAGQPQHF
TRBV4-1	TRBJ2-1	-	TRBD2	TGCGCCAGCAGCCAAGATGCTACTAGCGGGGGTGACAATGAGCAGTTCTTC	CASSQDATSGGDNEQFF